This TCR beta chain was documented in a study of T cell repertoires in cytomegalovirus infection. Study details: Public TCR beta signatures provided an indication of both CMV infection and a matching HLA type.

Study-level points and caveats: Within the response measured ex vivo, HLA-C-restricted CMV-specific TCR beta clonotypes were dominant. Cumulative public TCR beta family frequency identified CMV carriers with the relevant HLA.

TCRdb itself ran the reads through MiXCR, one entry per CDR3 protein. The table lists some 700,000 distinct CDR3 sequences, 35% to 45% of them singletons. The V gene end was trimmed by 3 bases and the J gene end by 0 bases; junction bases not matched to a gene: 7. Looked up from germline, CDR1 is MDHEN and CDR2 is SYDVKM. The CDR3 totals 16 residues. Concerning this clonotype itself: Antigen specificity is unknown.

The sample taken for sequencing was PBMCs. This TCR came from a human donor in good health (CMV status not recorded). Some clones in this sample may be carry-over from other donors' samples. The chain uses TRBV28 and TRBJ2-7; TRBD2 matches at 8 bases. The CDR3 region has the DNA TGTGCCAGCAGTTTGCTCGGCGGGGGGAACTCCTACGAGCAGTACTTC. Residues: CASSLLGGGNSYEQYF.